The 32 T cell receptor beta chains reported below all come from one sample, sequenced in a study of low-dose radiotherapy and immunotherapy resistance in tumors. TRAV- and TRBV-specific primers were used for first-strand cDNA, which covered alpha and beta chains. PCR amplification of the TCRs was performed with Phusion for 20 PCR cycles, and it relied on a constant-region primer together with a V-primer adapter. TCRdb ran MiXCR on the reads and lists one entry per CDR3 protein. The data show about 16,000 distinct CDR3 sequences, with 70% seen just once and approximately 5.3% held by the top ten. Receptors originate from a human donor with advanced metastatic prostate, ovarian, gallbladder or colorectal cancer (not recorded which). This table probably holds off-target reads from a library built for another chain.

The genes are TRBV28 and TRBJ1-1; weak D call: TRBD1 (6 bases). The V end was cut by 2 bases, the J end by 4 bases, with 8 bases between. The CDR3 sequence is 13 residues long. Germline CDR1 and CDR2: MDHEN and SYDVKM. DNA of the CDR3: TGTGCCAGCAGTTTACCAGGGGCCACTGAAGCTTTCTTT. Protein sequence: CASSLPGATEAFF. Full variable domain (outside the CDR3, taken from reference TRBV28 and TRBJ1-1): DVKVTQSSRYLVKRTGEKVFLECVQDMDHENMFWYRQDPGLGLRLIYFSYDVKMKEKGDIPEGYSVSREKKERFSLILESASTNQTSMYLCASSLPGATEAFFGQGTRLTVV.

This sequence joins TRBV6-2 or TRBV6-3 and TRBJ2-4, with a weak D call TRBD1 (6 bases). The CDR3 loop spans 14 amino acids. V shed 6 bases and J shed 2 bases, with 11 bases lying between them. CDR1 and CDR2 (germline): MNHEY, SVGEGT. The CDR3 DNA is TGTGCCAGCAGCGAACAGGGCTCCAAAAACATTCAGTACTTC. Translated, it gives CASSEQGSKNIQYF.

This rearrangement joins TRBV6-2 or TRBV6-3 to TRBJ1-2; 9 positions match TRBD1. CDR1 and CDR2 from the germline V gene are MNHEY and SVGEGT. The V and J ends lost 9 bases and 2 bases, in that order; junction bases with no gene match: 13. This CDR3 is 16 amino acids long. The CDR3 DNA reads TGTGCCAGTGGGGTGGCCGGGACAGGGCCCAACTATGGCTACACCTTC. It yields the protein CASGVAGTGPNYGYTF.

The V gene is TRBV27, the J gene TRBJ2-5; D tentatively reads TRBD1 or TRBD2 (5 bases each). The V end lost 6 bases, the J end lost 0 bases, and 14 bases lay between the germline ends. Germline V lookup: CDR1 MNHEY, CDR2 SMNVEV (reference sequence). The CDR3 totals 15 residues. CDR3 DNA: TGTGCCAGCAGCACCGGGACGTACGACCAAGAGACCCAGTACTTC. Translating gives CASSTGTYDQETQYF.

This clonotype appeared a single time. The chain joins TRBV20-1 to TRBJ2-3; TRBD2 is a possible D gene (7 bases). There are 15 residues in the CDR3. Germline CDR1 and CDR2: DFQATT and SNEGSKA (reference sequence). V gave up 8 bases and J gave up 2 bases, with 20 bases separating them. The CDR3 region is CSPSGLGGHTDTQYF. CDR3 bases: TGCAGTCCAAGCGGGTTGGGGGGGCACACAGATACGCAGTATTTT.

The chain employs TRBV5-1 and TRBJ1-3; D not certain. The CDR3 runs 15 residues. Per germline, CDR1 SGHRS and CDR2 YFSETQ. V was clipped by 5 bases and J by 4 bases, with 16 bases between them. CDR3 nucleotides: TGCGCCAGCAGTCAAGACAACGGGCAAGGAAACACCATATATTTT. Its protein is CASSQDNGQGNTIYF.

This clonotype was detected only a few times. The rearrangement uses TRBV28 and TRBJ2-7; D tentatively fits TRBD1 or TRBD2 (6 bases each). The germline V and J ends were trimmed by 6 bases and 3 bases, with 18 bases remaining between them. This CDR3 is built from 15 residues. Germline assignment: CDR1 MDHEN and CDR2 SYDVKM. The CDR3 loop is CASSPGGEGGYEQYF. Here the CDR3 DNA reads TGTGCCAGCAGCCCCGGAGGAGAGGGGGGCTACGAGCAGTACTTC. Looking up the rest from reference TRBV28 and TRBJ2-7 gives the full variable domain: DVKVTQSSRYLVKRTGEKVFLECVQDMDHENMFWYRQDPGLGLRLIYFSYDVKMKEKGDIPEGYSVSREKKERFSLILESASTNQTSMYLCASSPGGEGGYEQYFGPGTRLTVT.

V and J are TRBV6-5 and TRBJ2-1; D gene uncertain. The CDR3 consists of 14 residues. V gave up 2 bases and J gave up 4 bases, with 9 bases separating them. Germline CDR1 is MNHEY and CDR2 is SVGAGI. Written as DNA, the CDR3 is TGTGCCAGCAGTTACGAGGCTAGATACAATGAGCAGTTCTTC. Protein: CASSYEARYNEQFF.

This clonotype was seen more than once but under ten times. The chain couples TRBV6-1 to TRBJ2-2; the D gene is possibly TRBD2 (6 bases). CDR3 length equals 13 residues. Deletions cut 6 bases from V and 3 bases from J, with 8 bases between. Germline loops: CDR1 MNHNS, CDR2 SASEGT. The CDR3 DNA reads TGTGCCAGCAGACGACTAGACACCGGGGAGCTGTTTTTT. This sequence encodes CASRRLDTGELFF.

The CDR3: CASSPGGGGNSPLHF. The CDR3 DNA reads as TGTGCCAGCAGCCCTGGGGGGGGTGGCAATTCACCCCTCCACTTT. The genes are TRBV9 and TRBJ1-6, with D possibly TRBD1 on 5 matching bases. Between the trimmed V and J ends, which lost 4 bases and 7 bases, there was a span of 15 bases. This CDR3 comprises 15 residues. The germline V gene encodes CDR1 SGDLS and CDR2 YYNGEE.

This sequence joins TRBV11-3 and TRBJ1-5, with D hard to call. V was shortened by 0 bases and J by 3 bases, with 9 bases between the two germline ends. The germline gives CDR1 SGHNT, CDR2 YENEEA. The CDR3 is 15 residues long. Here the CDR3 reads CASSLDRSYNQPQHF. The CDR3 DNA follows: TGTGCCAGCAGCTTAGATAGGAGCTACAATCAGCCCCAGCATTTT.

The J gene is TRBJ2-1, the V gene TRBV5-1; tentatively, D is TRBD2 (6 bases). V was trimmed by 4 bases and J by 0 bases, leaving 11 bases between them. From germline, CDR1 is SGHRS and CDR2 YFSETQ. The CDR3 is 15 amino acids. In DNA, the CDR3 is TGCGCCAGCAGCGTTTTCGGGAGCTCCTACAATGAGCAGTTCTTC. Translation: CASSVFGSSYNEQFF.

The chain has TRBV9 and TRBJ2-5; 8 bases match TRBD1. V lost 5 bases and J lost 5; bases outside the gene matches: 11. The CDR3 has 15 amino acids. Germline lookup yields CDR1 SGDLS and CDR2 YYNGEE. CDR3 sequence: CASRPNRGAGETQYF. Written as DNA, the CDR3 is TGTGCCAGCAGACCGAACAGGGGGGCCGGGGAGACCCAGTACTTC.

J is TRBJ1-2 and V is TRBV4-1; 8 positions match TRBD1. This CDR3 spans 15 amino acids. The J segment lost 1 base and the V segment lost 3 bases, leaving 4 bases of the junction unmatched. Germline CDR1 and CDR2: MGHRA and YSYEKL. This CDR3 is CASSQGTGLNYGYTF. CDR3 in DNA: TGCGCCAGCAGCCAGGGGACAGGACTTAACTATGGCTACACCTTC.

The chain carries TRBV13 and TRBJ1-1; D gene uncertain. The germline gives CDR1 PRHDT, CDR2 FYEKMQ (reference sequence). This CDR3 has 17 residues. Trimming stripped 1 base from V and 0 bases from J, with 15 bases between. The CDR3 loop is CASSLVSRETLNTEAFF. CDR3 coding DNA: TGTGCCAGCAGCTTAGTTTCTCGAGAGACCCTGAACACTGAAGCTTTCTTT.

This chain connects TRBV6-2 or TRBV6-3 to TRBJ1-4; no clear D. The germline V and J ends were trimmed by 6 bases and 8 bases, with 10 bases remaining between them. The length of the CDR3 is 12 residues. Germline V lookup: CDR1 MNHEY, CDR2 SVGEGT. The CDR3 reads CASSPGREKLFF. CDR3 nucleotides: TGTGCCAGCAGCCCGGGCAGGGAAAAACTGTTTTTT.

The rearrangement links TRBV19 to TRBJ2-3; D is unresolved. V was shortened by 0 bases and J by 6 bases, with 7 bases between the two germline ends. Germline CDR1 is LNHDA and CDR2 is SQIVND (reference sequence). The CDR3 loop spans 13 amino acids. This chain's CDR3 is CASSIERQDTQYF. Written as DNA, the CDR3 is TGTGCCAGTAGTATAGAACGCCAGGATACGCAGTATTTT.

The V call is TRBV7-9, the J call TRBJ2-6; D may be TRBD2 (6 bases). The CDR3 covers 15 residues. Deletions cut 5 bases from V and 3 bases from J, with 11 bases between. Germline lookup yields CDR1 SEHNR and CDR2 FQNEAQ (reference sequence). This CDR3 is CASSPEGGGANVLTF. CDR3 bases: TGTGCCAGCAGCCCGGAGGGAGGTGGGGCCAACGTCCTGACTTTC.

The CDR3 here is CASSPRSGALYEQYF. Here the CDR3 DNA reads TGTGCCAGCAGTCCCAGGAGCGGGGCCCTCTACGAGCAGTACTTC. The chain is built from TRBV7-2 and TRBJ2-7, with 7 bases fitting TRBD2. The CDR3 totals 15 residues. The V gene's germline CDR1 is SGHTA and CDR2 FQGNSA. Trimming at V came to 6 bases and at J to 3 bases, leaving 11 bases not matched to a gene.

V usage is TRBV4-1 and J usage is TRBJ2-5; D is possibly TRBD2 (5 bases). The CDR3 covers 12 residues. The V end lost 1 base, the J end lost 8 bases, and 8 bases lay between the germline ends. Germline V gives CDR1 MGHRA, CDR2 YSYEKL. CDR3 amino acids: CASSQAGYTQYF. The CDR3, as DNA: TGCGCCAGCAGCCAAGCGGGGTACACCCAGTACTTC.

The chain employs TRBV5-4 and TRBJ2-6; D might be TRBD2 (5 bases). Germline CDR1 reads SGHNT; CDR2 reads YYREEE (reference sequence). This CDR3 comprises 15 residues. V was pared by 0 bases and J by 2 bases, with 6 bases between. CDR3 residues: CASSLVGAGANVLTF. The DNA of the CDR3 is TGTGCCAGCAGCTTGGTGGGAGCTGGGGCCAACGTCCTGACTTTC.

This rearrangement joins TRBV7-9 to TRBJ1-6, with 11 positions matching TRBD1. CDR1 and CDR2 (germline): SEHNR, FQNEAQ (reference sequence). The V segment lost 5 bases and the J segment 8 bases; nucleotides outside the gene matches: 5. There are 15 residues in the CDR3. The CDR3 coding sequence is TGTGCCAGCAGCGTTGGGACAGGGGGTTATTCACCCCTCCACTTT. It yields the protein CASSVGTGGYSPLHF.

The chain joins TRBV20-1 to TRBJ2-4; 8 bases are shared with TRBD1. The germline V gene has CDR1 DFQATT and CDR2 SNEGSKA (reference sequence). The CDR3 loop spans 13 amino acids. The junction had 6 bases not matched to a gene; V was cut back by 6 bases and J by 5 bases. CDR3 sequence (DNA): TGCAGTGCGGAACGGACAGGGCAAAACATTCAGTACTTC. It codes for CSAERTGQNIQYF.

This clonotype showed up just a few times. This chain joins TRBV2 and TRBJ2-7, with D perhaps TRBD1 (6 bases). Germline loops: CDR1 SNHLY, CDR2 FYNNEI. Trimming removed 7 bases at V and 2 bases at J, with 12 bases between. The CDR3 spans 13 residues. CDR3 nucleotides: TGTGCCAGCATGCTGGCAGGGGCCTACGAGCAGTACTTC. It codes for CASMLAGAYEQYF. Full variable domain (remainder filled in from reference TRBV2 and TRBJ2-7): EPEVTQTPSHQVTQMGQEVILRCVPISNHLYFYWYRQILGQKVEFLVSFYNNEISEKSEIFDDQFSVERPDGSNFTLKIRSTKLEDSAMYFCASMLAGAYEQYFGPGTRLTVT.

This rearrangement joins TRBV29-1 to TRBJ1-1; D remains ambiguous. V shed 6 bases and J shed 4 bases, with 9 bases lying between them. There are 11 residues in the CDR3. CDR1 and CDR2 from the germline V gene are SQVTM and ANQGSEA. For the CDR3, the DNA is TGCAGCGTGTTCTTGGGCACTGAAGCTTTCTTT. As protein: CSVFLGTEAFF.

The chain combines TRBV6-6 with TRBJ1-4; the D gene is possibly TRBD1 (5 bases). Germline loops: CDR1 MNHNY, CDR2 SVGAGI (reference sequence). The CDR3 totals 14 residues. The germline V and J ends were trimmed by 6 bases and 5 bases, with 13 bases remaining between them. In DNA, the CDR3 is TGTGCCAGCAGCCGCAGGGTTGAGAATGAAAAACTGTTTTTT. This encodes CASSRRVENEKLFF.

This chain uses TRBV7-2 with TRBJ1-5; D uncertain. Trimming cost V 5 bases and J 1 base, with 6 bases left between them. Germline V gives CDR1 SGHTA, CDR2 FQGNSA. The CDR3 covers 13 residues. In DNA, the CDR3 is TGTGCCAGCAGCGCCCAGAGCAATCAGCCCCAGCATTTT. Protein sequence: CASSAQSNQPQHF.

The rearrangement links TRBV4-1 to TRBJ1-4; D may be TRBD1 (5 bases). Germline CDR1 is MGHRA and CDR2 is YSYEKL. Trimming cost V 0 bases and J 8 bases, with 13 bases left between them. This CDR3 spans 15 amino acids. For the CDR3, the DNA is TGCGCCAGCAGCCAAGAAGGACGGGGGAACGAAAAACTGTTTTTT. Its translation: CASSQEGRGNEKLFF.

The chain recombines TRBV4-3 with TRBJ2-1; possibly TRBD2 for D (5 bases). Germline V gives CDR1 LGHNA, CDR2 YSLEER. V lost 0 bases and J 3 bases, leaving 12 bases between the germline ends. The CDR3 length is 16 residues. The CDR3 nucleotides read TGCGCCAGCAGCCAAGACTTGAGCGGCGGCTACAATGAGCAGTTCTTC. Translation: CASSQDLSGGYNEQFF.

V gene TRBV15 combines with J gene TRBJ2-2; D could derive from TRBD1 or TRBD2 (5 bases each). The CDR3 is made up of 16 amino acids. V lost 5 bases to trimming and J lost 3 bases, with 16 bases between them. CDR1 and CDR2 (germline): LNHNV, YYDKDF (reference sequence). CDR3 region: CATSHLVLGDTGELFF. CDR3 nucleotides: TGTGCCACCAGCCACCTGGTACTAGGGGACACCGGGGAGCTGTTTTTT.

This clonotype was recorded a few times. This sequence joins TRBV5-4 and TRBJ2-7, with TRBD2 matching over 14 bases. The CDR3 runs to 19 residues. Germline lookup yields CDR1 SGHNT and CDR2 YYREEE (reference sequence). V shed 4 bases and J 3 bases; nucleotides not matched to a gene: 15. In DNA form, the CDR3 reads TGTGCCAGCAGCCTCGCCGGGACTAGCGGGAGAGGCATGGTCTACGAGCAGTACTTC. Encoded protein: CASSLAGTSGRGMVYEQYF.

V gene TRBV14 combines with J gene TRBJ2-3; 8 bases are a match to TRBD2. The CDR3 is 14 residues long. Germline values: CDR1 SGHDN, CDR2 FVKESK. V shed 1 base, J shed 9 bases, and the junction held 6 bases outside the gene matches. This CDR3 is CASSQAGRGATQYF. CDR3 bases: TGTGCCAGCAGCCAAGCCGGGCGGGGGGCGACGCAGTATTTT.